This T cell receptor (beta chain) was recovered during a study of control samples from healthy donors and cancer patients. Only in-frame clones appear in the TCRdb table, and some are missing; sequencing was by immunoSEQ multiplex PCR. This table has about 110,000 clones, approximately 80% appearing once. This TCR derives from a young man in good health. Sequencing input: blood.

This chain's CDR3 is CASSKAEGFREPQHQPQHF. Written as DNA, the CDR3 is TGTGCCAGCAGCAAAGCTGAGGGGTTTCGAGAACCCCAGCATCAGCCCCAGCATTTT. The chain has TRBV21-1 and TRBJ1-5. TRBV21-1 counts as a pseudogene. This CDR3 has 19 amino acids.